This T cell receptor beta chain is drawn from a study of shared clonotypes between healthy human individuals. As for the study in general: Used for every donor were three CD4 naive, three CD4 memory, two CD8 naive and one CD8 memory plate. Study-wide findings and caveats: The four-donor shared clonotypes exceeded non-shared clonotypes in generation probability, with non-shared ones scoring lower. Though the depth was large, rarefaction showed that sorted-subset sequencing was incomplete.

This clone was seen only once. What it binds is not known. This CDR3 has 17 amino acids. The J segment lost 3 bases and the V segment lost 3 bases, leaving 8 bases of the junction unmatched. Germline CDR1 reads PRHDT; CDR2 reads FYEKMQ (reference sequence). CD8 cells classed as naive were CD45RO-negative and positively selected for CCR7, excluding terminally differentiated effector memory CD45RA+ cells. Only Caucasian adults living in Nashville, Tennessee served as donors. TCRdb keeps only in-frame clones here, not all; method: immunoSEQ multiplex PCR. The sample includes about 550,000 clones, around 95% of them seen just once.

The sequence was obtained from a woman aged 30 to 39 in good health. The chain is built from TRBV13 and TRBJ2-6; 7 bases are shared with TRBD1. Material: naive CD8+ T cells sorted from blood. CDR3 in DNA: TGTGCCAGCAGCTTTGACAGGGAGATCGGTGGGGCCAACGTCCTGACTTTC. Translated, it gives CASSFDREIGGANVLTF.